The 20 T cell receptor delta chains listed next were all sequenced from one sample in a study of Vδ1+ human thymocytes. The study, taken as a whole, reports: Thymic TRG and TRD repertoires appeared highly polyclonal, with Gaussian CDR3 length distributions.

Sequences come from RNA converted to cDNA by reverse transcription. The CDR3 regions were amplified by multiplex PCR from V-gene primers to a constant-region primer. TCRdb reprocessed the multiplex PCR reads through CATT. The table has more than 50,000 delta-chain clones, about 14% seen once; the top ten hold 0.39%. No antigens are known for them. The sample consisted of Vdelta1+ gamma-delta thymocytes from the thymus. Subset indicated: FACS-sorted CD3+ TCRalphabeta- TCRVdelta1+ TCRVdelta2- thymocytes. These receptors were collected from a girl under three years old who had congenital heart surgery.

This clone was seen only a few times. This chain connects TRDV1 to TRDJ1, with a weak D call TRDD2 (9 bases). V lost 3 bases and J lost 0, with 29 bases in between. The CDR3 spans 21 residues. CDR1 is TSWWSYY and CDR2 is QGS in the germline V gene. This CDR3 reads CALGDPPFLPTGGHYTDKLIF. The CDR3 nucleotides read TGTGCTCTTGGGGACCCTCCCTTCCTACCTACTGGGGGTCATTACACCGATAAACTCATCTTT.

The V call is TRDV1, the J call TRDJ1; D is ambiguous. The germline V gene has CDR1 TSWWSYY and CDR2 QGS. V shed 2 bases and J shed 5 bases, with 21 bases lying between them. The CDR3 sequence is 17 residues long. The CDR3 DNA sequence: TGTGCTCTTGGGGAAGGTCCCACCCGACTGAAGTCGGATAAACTCATCTTT. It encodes CALGEGPTRLKSDKLIF.

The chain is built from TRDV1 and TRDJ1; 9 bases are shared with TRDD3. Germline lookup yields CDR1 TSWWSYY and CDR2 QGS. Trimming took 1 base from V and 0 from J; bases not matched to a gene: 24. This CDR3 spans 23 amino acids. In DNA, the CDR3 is TGTGCTCTTGGGGAACCCACCAACCCCCCACAATCCTGGGGGATGAAGTACACCGATAAACTCATCTTT. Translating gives CALGEPTNPPQSWGMKYTDKLIF.

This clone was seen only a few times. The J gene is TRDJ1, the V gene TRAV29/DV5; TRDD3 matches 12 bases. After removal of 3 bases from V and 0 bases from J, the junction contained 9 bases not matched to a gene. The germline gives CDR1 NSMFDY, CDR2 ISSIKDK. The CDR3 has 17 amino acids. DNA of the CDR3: TGTGCAGCAATTTACTCTGGGGGATACGCCAACACCGATAAACTCATCTTT. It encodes CAAIYSGGYANTDKLIF.

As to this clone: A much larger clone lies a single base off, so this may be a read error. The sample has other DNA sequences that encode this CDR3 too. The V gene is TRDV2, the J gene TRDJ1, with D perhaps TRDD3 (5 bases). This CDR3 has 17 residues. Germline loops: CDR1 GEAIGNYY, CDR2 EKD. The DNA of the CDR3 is TGTGCCTGTGACATGCGGACGCTGGGTGTGTACACCGATAAACTCATCTTC. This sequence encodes CACDMRTLGVYTDKLIF.

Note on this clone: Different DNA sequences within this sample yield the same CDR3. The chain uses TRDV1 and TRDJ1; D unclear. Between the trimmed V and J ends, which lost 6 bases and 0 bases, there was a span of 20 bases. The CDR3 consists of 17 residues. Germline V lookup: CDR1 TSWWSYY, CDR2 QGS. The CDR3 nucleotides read TGTGCTCTTGGCAGGTTTAGCAAGGGTTCGTACACCGATAAACTCATCTTT. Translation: CALGRFSKGSYTDKLIF.

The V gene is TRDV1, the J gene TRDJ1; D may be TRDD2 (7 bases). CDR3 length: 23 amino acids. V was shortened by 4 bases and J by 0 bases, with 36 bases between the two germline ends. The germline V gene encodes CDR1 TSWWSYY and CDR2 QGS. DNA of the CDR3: TGTGCTCTTGGGGGCCAGCTTCCTAAAGTCCCCTGGGGATGCCTTTACCACACCGATAAACTCATCTTT. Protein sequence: CALGGQLPKVPWGCLYHTDKLIF.

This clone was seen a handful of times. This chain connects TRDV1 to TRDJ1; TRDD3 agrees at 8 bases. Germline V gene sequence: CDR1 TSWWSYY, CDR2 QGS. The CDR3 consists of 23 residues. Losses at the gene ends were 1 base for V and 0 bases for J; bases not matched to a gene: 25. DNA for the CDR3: TGTGCTCTTGGGGAACGAGTCCTCACACTCCGCGAGTACTGGGGGGCGCACACCGATAAACTCATCTTT. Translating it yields CALGERVLTLREYWGAHTDKLIF.

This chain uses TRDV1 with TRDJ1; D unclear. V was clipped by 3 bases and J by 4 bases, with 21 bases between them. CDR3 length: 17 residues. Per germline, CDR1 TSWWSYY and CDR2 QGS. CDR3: CALGDLMGADALDKLIF. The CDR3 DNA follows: TGTGCTCTTGGGGATCTTATGGGCGCGGACGCACTCGATAAACTCATCTTT.

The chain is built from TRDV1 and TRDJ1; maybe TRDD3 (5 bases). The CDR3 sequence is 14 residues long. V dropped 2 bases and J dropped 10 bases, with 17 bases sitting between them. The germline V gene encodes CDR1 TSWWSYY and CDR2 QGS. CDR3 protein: CALGEGTGEYGLIF. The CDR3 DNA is TGTGCTCTTGGGGAAGGGACAGGGGAATACGGACTCATCTTT.

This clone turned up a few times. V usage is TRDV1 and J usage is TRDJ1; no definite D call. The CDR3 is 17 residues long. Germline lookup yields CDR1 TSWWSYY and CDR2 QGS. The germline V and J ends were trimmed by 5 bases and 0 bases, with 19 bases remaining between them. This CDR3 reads CALGIYSTSGYTDKLIF. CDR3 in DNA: TGTGCTCTTGGGATTTACTCCACGTCGGGGTACACCGATAAACTCATCTTT.

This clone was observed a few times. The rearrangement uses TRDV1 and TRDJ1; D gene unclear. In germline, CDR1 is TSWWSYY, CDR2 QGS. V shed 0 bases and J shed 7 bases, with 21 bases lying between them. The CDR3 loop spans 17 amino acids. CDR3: CALGELARPDNAVKLIF. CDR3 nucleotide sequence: TGTGCTCTTGGGGAACTTGCCCGTCCTGACAACGCGGTTAAACTCATCTTT.

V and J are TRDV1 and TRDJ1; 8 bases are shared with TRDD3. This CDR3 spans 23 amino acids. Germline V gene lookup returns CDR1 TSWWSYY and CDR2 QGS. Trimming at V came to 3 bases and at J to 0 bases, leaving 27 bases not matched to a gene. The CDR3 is CALGESHNFLTVLGGFYTDKLIF. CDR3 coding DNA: TGTGCTCTTGGGGAGTCCCATAACTTCCTCACCGTACTGGGGGGCTTCTACACCGATAAACTCATCTTT.

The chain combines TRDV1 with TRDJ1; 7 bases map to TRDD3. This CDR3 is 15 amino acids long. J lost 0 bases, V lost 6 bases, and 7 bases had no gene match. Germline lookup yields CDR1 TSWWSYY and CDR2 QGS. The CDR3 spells CALGSSGGHTDKLIF. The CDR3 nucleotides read TGTGCTCTTGGTTCCTCTGGGGGGCACACCGATAAACTCATCTTT.

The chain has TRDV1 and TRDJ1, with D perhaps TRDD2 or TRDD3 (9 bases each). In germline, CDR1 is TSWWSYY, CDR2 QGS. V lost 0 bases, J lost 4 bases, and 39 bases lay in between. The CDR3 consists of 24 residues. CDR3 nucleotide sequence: TGTGCTCTTGGGGAACTAAGGGGTCCCCTTCCTACGGTACTGGGGGAGAGATATAACGATAAACTCATCTTT. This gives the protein CALGELRGPLPTVLGERYNDKLIF.

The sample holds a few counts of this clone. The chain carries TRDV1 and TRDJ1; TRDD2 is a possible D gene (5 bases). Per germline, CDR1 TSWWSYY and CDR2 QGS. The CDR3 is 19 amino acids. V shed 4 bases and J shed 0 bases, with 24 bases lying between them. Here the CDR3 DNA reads TGTGCTCTTGGGGTCCCTTTCCCCCCCTTCGGGAGGTACACCGATAAACTCATCTTT. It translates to CALGVPFPPFGRYTDKLIF.

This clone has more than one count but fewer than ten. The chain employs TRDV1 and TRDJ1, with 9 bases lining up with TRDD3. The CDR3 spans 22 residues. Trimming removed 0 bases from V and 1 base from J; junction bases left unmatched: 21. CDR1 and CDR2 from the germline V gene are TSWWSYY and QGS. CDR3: CALGELSRTSLTGGVGTDKLIF. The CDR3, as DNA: TGTGCTCTTGGGGAACTCTCCCGAACGTCCCTTACTGGGGGAGTGGGCACCGATAAACTCATCTTT.

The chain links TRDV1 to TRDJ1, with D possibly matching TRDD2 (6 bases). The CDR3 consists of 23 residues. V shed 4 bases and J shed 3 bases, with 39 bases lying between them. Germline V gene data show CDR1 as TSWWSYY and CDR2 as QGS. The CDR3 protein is CALGATTGLPCSSWSQGADKLIF. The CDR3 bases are TGTGCTCTTGGGGCCACCACGGGCCTTCCATGCTCCAGCTGGTCCCAAGGGGCCGATAAACTCATCTTT.

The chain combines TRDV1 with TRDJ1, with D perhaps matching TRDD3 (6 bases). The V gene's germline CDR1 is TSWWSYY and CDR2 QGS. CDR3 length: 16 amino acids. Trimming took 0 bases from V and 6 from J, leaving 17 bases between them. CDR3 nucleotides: TGTGCTCTTGGGGAACTTGGGGATCTGCGGGTTTATAAACTCATCTTT. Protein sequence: CALGELGDLRVYKLIF.

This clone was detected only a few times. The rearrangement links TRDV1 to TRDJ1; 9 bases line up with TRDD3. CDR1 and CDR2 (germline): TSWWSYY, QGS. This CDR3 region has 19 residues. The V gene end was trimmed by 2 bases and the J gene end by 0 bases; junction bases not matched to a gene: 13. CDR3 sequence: CALGEWARYWGRYTDKLIF. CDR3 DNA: TGTGCTCTTGGGGAATGGGCTCGGTACTGGGGGAGATACACCGATAAACTCATCTTT.